These 30 T cell receptor beta chains were sequenced from one sample in a study of T-cell reconstitution after alpha-beta-depleted transplantation in children. Unique molecular identifiers were used to barcode this TCRbeta library. TCRdb recomputed calls from the PCR reads with MiXCR, one row per CDR3 protein. Altogether tens of thousands of distinct CDR3 sequences are present, around 14% being singletons, with the ten largest covering 25% to 30%. Sequenced here: PBMCs, mostly from graft donor cells, sampled 180 days after TCRalphabeta/CD19-depleted stem cell transplant. These TCRs come from a male patient between 2 and 9 years old who had a stem cell transplant for acute lymphoblastic leukemia, so the T cells may come from the graft donor.

This clonotype was counted ten times or more. The V and J genes are TRBV4-3 and TRBJ2-1; D gene uncertain. CDR1 and CDR2 from the germline V gene are LGHNA and YSLEER. The CDR3 is made up of 14 amino acids. Trimming removed 0 bases from V and 8 bases from J, with 11 bases in between. The CDR3 loop is CASSQDASTYEQFF. The DNA for the CDR3 is TGCGCCAGCAGCCAAGACGCTAGTACGTATGAGCAGTTCTTC.

The chain joins TRBV7-2 to TRBJ2-3; D may be TRBD2 (6 bases). CDR3 length equals 16 residues. Between the trimmed V and J ends, which lost 5 bases and 1 base, there was a span of 16 bases. The V gene's germline CDR1 is SGHTA and CDR2 FQGNSA. In nucleotides, the CDR3 is TGTGCCAGCAGCCCTCTAGGGGACTCCCGCACAGATACGCAGTATTTT. Its translation is CASSPLGDSRTDTQYF.

This chain uses TRBV6-2 or TRBV6-3 with TRBJ2-2; 9 bases line up with TRBD2. J gave up 1 base and V 2 bases, and 5 bases lay outside the gene matches. Germline CDR1 reads MNHEY; CDR2 reads SVGEGT. The CDR3 loop spans 17 amino acids. CDR3 region: CASSYRRGGLNTGELFF. CDR3 sequence (DNA): TGTGCCAGCAGTTACCGGCGGGGGGGGTTGAACACCGGGGAGCTGTTTTTT.

This sequence joins TRBV28 and TRBJ2-2, with D uncertain. This CDR3 is built from 14 residues. Trimming took 3 bases from V and 6 from J, leaving 11 bases between them. Germline V gene data show CDR1 as MDHEN and CDR2 as SYDVKM. This CDR3 reads CASSFETFAGELFF. For the CDR3, the DNA is TGTGCCAGCAGTTTTGAAACATTTGCCGGGGAGCTGTTTTTT.

The CDR3 bases are TGTGCCACCAGTGCCTGGGGTAATCAGCCCCAGCATTTT. Its protein is CATSAWGNQPQHF. The gene calls are TRBV24-1 and TRBJ1-5, with D unclear. The germline CDR1 and CDR2 sequences are KGHDR and SFDVKD. V was trimmed by 5 bases and J by 4 bases, leaving 8 bases between them. The CDR3 has 13 amino acids.

This clonotype was found a few times. This CDR3 reads CSARNAQGSGNTIYF. The CDR3 DNA is TGCAGTGCCAGGAATGCGCAGGGGTCTGGAAACACCATATATTTT. The chain employs TRBV20-1 and TRBJ1-3; D possibly corresponds to TRBD1 (6 bases). The CDR3 contains 15 residues. V dropped 6 bases and J dropped 1 base, with 16 bases sitting between them. Germline CDR1 is DFQATT and CDR2 is SNEGSKA (reference sequence).

This clonotype was recorded many times. The rearrangement links TRBV12-3 or TRBV12-4 to TRBJ2-3, with D possibly TRBD1 on 5 matching bases. V shed 3 bases and J shed 5 bases, with 6 bases lying between them. The CDR3 has 12 residues. CDR3 coding DNA: TGTGCCAGCAGTTTTAGGGGAGATACGCAGTATTTT. Translation gives CASSFRGDTQYF.

The gene calls are TRBV20-1 and TRBJ1-5, with D tentatively TRBD1 (6 bases). The germline V gene encodes CDR1 DFQATT and CDR2 SNEGSKA (reference sequence). This CDR3 spans 15 amino acids. V lost 3 bases, J lost 5 bases, and 17 bases lay in between. The CDR3 DNA reads TGCAGTGCTAGGAAGCCGGCAGGGGTTTATCAGCCCCAGCATTTT. Translated, it gives CSARKPAGVYQPQHF.

This clonotype was seen just once. V and J are TRBV19 and TRBJ1-4; 7 bases match TRBD1. This CDR3 is built from 13 residues. Germline V gene lookup returns CDR1 LNHDA and CDR2 SQIVND (reference sequence). V was clipped by 7 bases and J by 7 bases; unmatched bases: 6. CDR3 sequence: CASTRGQGEKLFF. CDR3 sequence (DNA): TGTGCCAGTACTAGGGGGCAGGGTGAAAAACTGTTTTTT. Looking up the rest from reference TRBV19 and TRBJ1-4 gives the full variable domain: DGGITQSPKYLFRKEGQNVTLSCEQNLNHDAMYWYRQDPGQGLRLIYYSQIVNDFQKGDIAEGYSVSREKKESFPLTVTSAQKNPTAFYLCASTRGQGEKLFFGSGTQLSVL.

The DNA for the CDR3 is TGTGCCAGCAGCGCCCGGGCCTCCTACGAGCAGTACTTC. Amino acid sequence: CASSARASYEQYF. The chain combines TRBV7-9 with TRBJ2-7, with unresolved D. This CDR3 is 13 amino acids long. V was clipped by 5 bases and J by 0 bases, with 8 bases between them. CDR1 is SEHNR, CDR2 FQNEAQ, per germline (reference sequence).

V is TRBV20-1 and J is TRBJ2-7; the D gene is possibly TRBD2 (5 bases). The V gene lost 6 bases and the J gene lost 3 bases, with 6 bases spanning the gap. This CDR3 is built from 10 residues. Germline values: CDR1 DFQATT, CDR2 SNEGSKA (reference sequence). The CDR3 sequence: CSAAGYEQYF. The CDR3 nucleotides are TGCAGTGCCGCGGGCTACGAGCAGTACTTC.

The rearrangement uses TRBV18 and TRBJ1-1; no clear D. V was trimmed by 6 bases and J by 0 bases, leaving 17 bases between them. Per germline, CDR1 KGHSH and CDR2 LQKENI. This CDR3 region has 16 residues. DNA for the CDR3: TGTGCCAGCTCGCGCCCGAAGAGTCACATGAACACTGAAGCTTTCTTT. Translated, it gives CASSRPKSHMNTEAFF.

The CDR3 is CASSPRTSGLVKNIQYF. The DNA for the CDR3 is TGTGCCAGCAGCCCACGGACTAGCGGTCTCGTCAAAAACATTCAGTACTTC. The chain recombines TRBV4-2 with TRBJ2-4; 10 bases are shared with TRBD2. V lost 4 bases and J lost 3; bases outside the gene matches: 9. From germline, CDR1 is LGHNA and CDR2 YNFKEQ. The CDR3 sequence is 17 residues long.

This rearrangement joins TRBV5-6 to TRBJ1-1; no definite D call. Germline V lookup: CDR1 SGHDT, CDR2 YYEEEE. The V and J ends lost 0 bases and 0 bases respectively, with 15 bases between them. CDR3 size: 17 residues. The CDR3 DNA reads TGTGCCAGCAGCTTGGCCGTTGGAGTCAGCATGAACACTGAAGCTTTCTTT. Translating it yields CASSLAVGVSMNTEAFF.

This clonotype was detected only once. The genes are TRBV7-9 and TRBJ2-7, with D perhaps matching TRBD2 (5 bases). CDR1 is SEHNR and CDR2 is FQNEAQ in the germline V gene (reference sequence). Deletions cut 5 bases from V and 5 bases from J, with 10 bases between. This CDR3 spans 12 amino acids. In nucleotides, the CDR3 is TGTGCCAGCAGCCCAGACGGGAACGAGCAGTACTTC. It encodes CASSPDGNEQYF.

The chain links TRBV20-1 to TRBJ2-1, with D uncertain. Germline CDR1 and CDR2: DFQATT and SNEGSKA (reference sequence). V shed 5 bases and J shed 1 base, with 12 bases lying between them. The CDR3 has 14 amino acids. CDR3 protein: CSALESPSYNEQFF. CDR3 in DNA: TGCAGTGCTCTAGAGTCTCCTTCCTACAATGAGCAGTTCTTC.

By share of the sample, this clonotype is medium-sized (0.01 to 0.1%). CDR3 DNA: TGCGCCAGCAGCCTGCGGGACAGGGGACCCTACGAGCAGTACTTC. Residues: CASSLRDRGPYEQYF. The chain couples TRBV10-2 to TRBJ2-7, with TRBD1 matching over 10 bases. The germline CDR1 and CDR2 sequences are WSHSY and SAAADI. The CDR3 is 15 amino acids. After removal of 6 bases from V and 2 bases from J, the junction contained 7 bases not matched to a gene.

CDR3 amino acids: CASSTRQGIFDEQYF. The CDR3 DNA sequence: TGTGCCAGCAGTACCCGACAGGGTATATTCGACGAGCAGTACTTC. This chain connects TRBV6-5 to TRBJ2-7, with 7 positions matching TRBD1. In germline, CDR1 is MNHEY, CDR2 SVGAGI. The CDR3 extends over 15 amino acids. Unmatched junction bases numbered 12, after V lost 5 bases and J lost 5 bases.

This clonotype appeared a few times. The chain uses TRBV19 and TRBJ1-1, with 9 bases matching TRBD1. Looked up from germline, CDR1 is LNHDA and CDR2 is SQIVND (reference sequence). The CDR3 length is 14 residues. The trim removed 7 bases at V and 3 bases at J, leaving 6 bases unmatched. CDR3 in DNA: TGTGCCAGTACCGCGTGGACAGGGGACACTGAAGCTTTCTTT. Translation gives CASTAWTGDTEAFF.

The chain's CDR3 is CASSSGQRVGYEQYF. Written as DNA, the CDR3 is TGTGCCAGCAGTTCGGGACAGAGGGTTGGCTACGAGCAGTACTTC. This chain links TRBV28 with TRBJ2-7; 7 bases are shared with TRBD1. Germline V gene sequence: CDR1 MDHEN, CDR2 SYDVKM. This CDR3 is built from 15 residues. The V gene end was trimmed by 4 bases and the J gene end by 3 bases; junction bases not matched to a gene: 9.

This clonotype appeared a few times. The V call is TRBV6-2 or TRBV6-3, the J call TRBJ2-1, with D perhaps matching TRBD2 (6 bases). V was pared by 5 bases and J by 7 bases, with 12 bases between. The CDR3 totals 13 residues. The germline gives CDR1 MNHEY, CDR2 SVGEGT. The CDR3: CASSAGTANEQFF. The DNA of the CDR3 is TGTGCCAGCAGTGCTGGGACTGCTAATGAGCAGTTCTTC.

This clonotype has more than one count but fewer than ten. This chain uses TRBV23-1 with TRBJ2-1; D is undetermined. TRBV23-1 counts as an open reading frame of uncertain function. The CDR3 contains 16 residues. Trimming took 4 bases from V and 4 from J, leaving 17 bases between them. The CDR3, as DNA: TGCGCCAGCAGTCCTCCGGAACCCTTAGATTACAATGAGCAGTTCTTC. It specifies CASSPPEPLDYNEQFF.

This clonotype was picked up a small number of times. J is TRBJ2-1 and V is TRBV7-9; 7 bases are shared with TRBD2. The V and J ends lost 8 bases and 8 bases, in that order; junction bases with no gene match: 21. The CDR3 contains 17 residues. CDR1 SEHNR and CDR2 FQNEAQ come from the germline V gene (reference sequence). The CDR3 DNA sequence: TGTGCCAGCGGGGGGAGGGAAAAATCCCCCAATATCGATGAGCAGTTCTTC. Translation: CASGGREKSPNIDEQFF. The full variable domain, with the rest looked up from reference TRBV7-9 and TRBJ2-1, is DTGVSQNPRHKITKRGQNVTFRCDPISEHNRLYWYRQTLGQGPEFLTYFQNEAQLEKSRLLSDRFSAERPKGSFSTLEIQRTEQGDSAMYLCASGGREKSPNIDEQFFGPGTRLTVL.

The J gene is TRBJ2-1, the V gene TRBV27; D is perhaps TRBD2 (5 bases). V was pared by 6 bases and J by 7 bases, with 25 bases between. The CDR3 runs to 17 residues. Per germline, CDR1 MNHEY and CDR2 SMNVEV (reference sequence). Here the CDR3 reads CASRLRSSPIVWNEQFF. CDR3 in DNA: TGTGCCAGCAGATTAAGGTCTAGCCCTATCGTCTGGAATGAGCAGTTCTTC.

The V and J genes are TRBV7-7 and TRBJ2-1, with 11 bases aligning to TRBD2. Germline CDR1 SSHAT, CDR2 FNYEAQ (reference sequence). The V gene end was trimmed by 3 bases and the J gene end by 6 bases; junction bases not matched to a gene: 1. The CDR3 has 14 residues. DNA of the CDR3: TGTGCCAGCAGCTTTAGCGGGGGGGGCAATGAGCAGTTCTTC. Its protein is CASSFSGGGNEQFF.

The chain employs TRBV7-2 and TRBJ2-1; a weak D match, TRBD1 (5 bases). Germline lookup yields CDR1 SGHTA and CDR2 FQGNSA. This CDR3 has 15 residues. Trimming took off 4 bases at V and 1 base at J, with 11 bases between the two ends. The CDR3 coding sequence is TGTGCCAGCAGCTACCAGGCAGGGTCCTACAATGAGCAGTTCTTC. Encoded protein: CASSYQAGSYNEQFF.

This clonotype has a handful of counts. This chain joins TRBV9 and TRBJ2-7; tentatively, D is TRBD1 or TRBD2 (5 bases each). The CDR3 sequence is 16 residues long. The V and J ends lost 0 bases and 2 bases respectively, with 15 bases between them. Germline CDR1 and CDR2: SGDLS and YYNGEE. The CDR3 DNA reads as TGTGCCAGCAGCGTAGACGGGACCGTGAGACCCTACGAGCAGTACTTC. Its protein product is CASSVDGTVRPYEQYF.

This chain links TRBV5-5 with TRBJ1-2, with D tentatively TRBD1 (5 bases). V was shortened by 4 bases and J by 8 bases, with 15 bases between the two germline ends. This CDR3 comprises 13 residues. In germline, CDR1 is SGHKS, CDR2 YYEKEE (reference sequence). CDR3 loop: CASSPGPGWGYTF. The CDR3 DNA follows: TGTGCCAGCAGCCCGGGACCCGGGTGGGGCTACACCTTC.

Only a few counts were recorded for this clonotype. This chain uses TRBV9 with TRBJ2-7; 12 nucleotides agree with TRBD2. The CDR3 spans 15 residues. The J segment lost 6 bases and the V segment lost 6 bases, leaving 10 bases of the junction unmatched. The V gene's germline CDR1 is SGDLS and CDR2 YYNGEE. CDR3 sequence reads: CASTRLAGGPGEQYF. DNA for the CDR3: TGTGCCAGCACGCGGCTAGCGGGGGGGCCGGGCGAGCAGTACTTC.

The chain couples TRBV5-4 to TRBJ2-4; the match to TRBD2 covers 7 bases. This CDR3 comprises 15 residues. CDR1 SGHNT and CDR2 YYREEE come from the germline V gene (reference sequence). V lost 0 bases, J lost 1 base, and 1 base stayed unmatched. CDR3 sequence: CASSLAGGAKNIQYF. The CDR3 nucleotides read TGTGCCAGCAGCTTGGCGGGGGGTGCCAAAAACATTCAGTACTTC. The full variable domain, with the rest looked up from reference TRBV5-4 and TRBJ2-4, is ETGVTQSPTHLIKTRGQQVTLRCSSQSGHNTVSWYQQALGQGPQFIFQYYREEENGRGNFPPRFSGLQFPNYSSELNVNALELDDSALYLCASSLAGGAKNIQYFGAGTRLSVL.